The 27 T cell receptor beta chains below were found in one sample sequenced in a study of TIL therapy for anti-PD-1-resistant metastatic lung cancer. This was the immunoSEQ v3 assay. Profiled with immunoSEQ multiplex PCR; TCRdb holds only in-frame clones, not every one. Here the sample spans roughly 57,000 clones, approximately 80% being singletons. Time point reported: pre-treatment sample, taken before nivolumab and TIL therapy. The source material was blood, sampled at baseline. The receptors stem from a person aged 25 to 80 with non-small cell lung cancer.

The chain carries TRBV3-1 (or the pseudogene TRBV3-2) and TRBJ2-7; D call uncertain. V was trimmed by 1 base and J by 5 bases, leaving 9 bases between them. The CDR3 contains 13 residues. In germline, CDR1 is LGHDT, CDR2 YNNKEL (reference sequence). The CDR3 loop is CASSQGLFDEQYF. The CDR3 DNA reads TGTGCCAGCAGCCAAGGACTGTTTGACGAGCAGTACTTC.

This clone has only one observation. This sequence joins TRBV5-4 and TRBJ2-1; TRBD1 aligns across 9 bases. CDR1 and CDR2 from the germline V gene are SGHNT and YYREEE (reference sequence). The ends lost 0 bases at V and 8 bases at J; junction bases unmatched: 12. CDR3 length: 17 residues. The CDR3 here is CASSLGRGQGRSDEQFF. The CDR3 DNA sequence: TGTGCCAGCAGCTTGGGTCGGGGACAGGGTAGATCAGATGAGCAGTTCTTC.

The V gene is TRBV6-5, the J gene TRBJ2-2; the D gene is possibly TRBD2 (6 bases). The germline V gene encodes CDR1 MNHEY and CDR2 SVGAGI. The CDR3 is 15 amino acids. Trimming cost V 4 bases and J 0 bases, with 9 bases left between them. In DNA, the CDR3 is TGTGCCAGCAGTTCGCTAGCGACGAACACCGGGGAGCTGTTTTTT. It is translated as CASSSLATNTGELFF.

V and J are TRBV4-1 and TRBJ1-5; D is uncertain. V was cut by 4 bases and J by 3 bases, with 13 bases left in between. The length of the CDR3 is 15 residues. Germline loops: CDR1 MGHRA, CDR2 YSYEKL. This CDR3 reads CASSPSNRVNQPQHF. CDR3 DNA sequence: TGCGCCAGCAGCCCATCGAATAGGGTCAATCAGCCCCAGCATTTT.

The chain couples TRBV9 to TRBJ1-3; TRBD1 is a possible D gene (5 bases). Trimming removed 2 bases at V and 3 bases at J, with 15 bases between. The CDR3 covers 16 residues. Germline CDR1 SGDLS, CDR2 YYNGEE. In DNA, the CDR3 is TGTGCCAGCAGCGTGGGAAGTGCGGGGGATGGAAACACCATATATTTT. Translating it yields CASSVGSAGDGNTIYF. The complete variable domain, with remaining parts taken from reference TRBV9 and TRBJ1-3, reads DSGVTQTPKHLITATGQRVTLRCSPRSGDLSVYWYQQSLDQGLQFLIQYYNGEERAKGNILERFSAQQFPDLHSELNLSSLELGDSALYFCASSVGSAGDGNTIYFGEGSWLTVV.

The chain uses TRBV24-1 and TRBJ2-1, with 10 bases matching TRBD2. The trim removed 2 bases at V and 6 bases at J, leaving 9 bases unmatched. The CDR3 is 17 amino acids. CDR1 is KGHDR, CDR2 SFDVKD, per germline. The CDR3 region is CATSDSGTSGRGNEQFF. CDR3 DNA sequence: TGTGCCACCAGTGATTCGGGAACGAGCGGGAGGGGCAATGAGCAGTTCTTC.

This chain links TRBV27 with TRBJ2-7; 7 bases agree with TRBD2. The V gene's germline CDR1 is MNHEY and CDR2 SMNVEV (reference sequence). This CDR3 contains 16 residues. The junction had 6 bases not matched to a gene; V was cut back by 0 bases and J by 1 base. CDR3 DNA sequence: TGTGCCAGCAGTTTATCCGCGGGGGTAGAGTCCTACGAGCAGTACTTC. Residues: CASSLSAGVESYEQYF.

In DNA, the CDR3 is TGTGCCACCAGCAGAGATTTTCGGGGTTCCTACGAGCAGTACTTC. Protein: CATSRDFRGSYEQYF. This chain links TRBV15 with TRBJ2-7, with D perhaps matching TRBD2 (5 bases). V was shortened by 0 bases and J by 1 base, with 10 bases between the two germline ends. The CDR3 is 15 amino acids. Germline-derived CDR1 and CDR2 are LNHNV and YYDKDF (reference sequence).

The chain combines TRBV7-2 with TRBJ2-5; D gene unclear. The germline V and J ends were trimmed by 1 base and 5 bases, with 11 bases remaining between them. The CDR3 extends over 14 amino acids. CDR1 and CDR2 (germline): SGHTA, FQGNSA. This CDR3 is CASSLGWDRETQYF. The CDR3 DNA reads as TGTGCCAGCAGCTTAGGTTGGGATCGGGAGACCCAGTACTTC.

CDR3 DNA sequence: TGTGCCAGCACCCGGGGAACAGGGCCTCGCTCCTACGAGCAGTACTTC. This gives the protein CASTRGTGPRSYEQYF. The genes are TRBV11-3 and TRBJ2-7, with TRBD1 as a possible D gene (6 bases). Germline V gene data show CDR1 as SGHNT and CDR2 as YENEEA. The CDR3 spans 16 residues. V gave up 7 bases and J gave up 0 bases, with 19 bases separating them.

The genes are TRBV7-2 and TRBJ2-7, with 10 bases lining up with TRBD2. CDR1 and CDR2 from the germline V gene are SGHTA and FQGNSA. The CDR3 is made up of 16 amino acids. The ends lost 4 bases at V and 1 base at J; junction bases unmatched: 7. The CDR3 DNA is TGTGCCAGCAGCTCAATAGGGACTAGCGTATCCTACGAGCAGTACTTC. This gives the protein CASSSIGTSVSYEQYF.

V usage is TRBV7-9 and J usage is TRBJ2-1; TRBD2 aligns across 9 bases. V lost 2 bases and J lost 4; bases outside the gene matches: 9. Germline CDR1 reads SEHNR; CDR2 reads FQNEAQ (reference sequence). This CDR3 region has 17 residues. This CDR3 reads CASSLSFSGGDYNEQFF. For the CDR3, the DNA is TGTGCCAGCAGCTTATCTTTTAGCGGGGGAGATTACAATGAGCAGTTCTTC.

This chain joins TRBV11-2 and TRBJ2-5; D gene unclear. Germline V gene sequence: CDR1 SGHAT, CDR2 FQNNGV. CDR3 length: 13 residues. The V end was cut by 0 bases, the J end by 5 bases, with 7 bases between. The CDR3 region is CASSLDRAETQYF. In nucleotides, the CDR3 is TGTGCCAGCAGCTTAGATCGGGCCGAGACCCAGTACTTC.

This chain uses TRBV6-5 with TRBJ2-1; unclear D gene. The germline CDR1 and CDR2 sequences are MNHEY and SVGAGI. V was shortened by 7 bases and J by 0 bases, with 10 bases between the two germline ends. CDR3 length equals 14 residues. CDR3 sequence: CASIDQSSYNEQFF. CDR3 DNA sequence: TGTGCCAGCATAGACCAGAGCTCCTACAATGAGCAGTTCTTC.

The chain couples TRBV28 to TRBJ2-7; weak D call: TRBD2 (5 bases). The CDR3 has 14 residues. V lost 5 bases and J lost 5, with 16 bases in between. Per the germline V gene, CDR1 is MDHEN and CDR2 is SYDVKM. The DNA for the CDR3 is TGTGCCAGCAGTGCGGACTGGGATGGAAACGAGCAGTACTTC. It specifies CASSADWDGNEQYF.

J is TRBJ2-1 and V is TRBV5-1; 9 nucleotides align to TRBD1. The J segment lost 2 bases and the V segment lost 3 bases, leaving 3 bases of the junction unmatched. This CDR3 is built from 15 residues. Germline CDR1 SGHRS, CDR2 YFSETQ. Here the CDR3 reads CASSYGQGTYNEQFF. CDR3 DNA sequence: TGCGCCAGCAGCTATGGACAGGGGACCTACAATGAGCAGTTCTTC.

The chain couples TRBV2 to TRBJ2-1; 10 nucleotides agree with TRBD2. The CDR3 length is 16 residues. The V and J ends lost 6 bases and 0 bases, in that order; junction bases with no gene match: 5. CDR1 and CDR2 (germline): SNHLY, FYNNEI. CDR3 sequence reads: CASRELAGRSYNEQFF. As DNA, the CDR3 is TGTGCCAGCAGAGAACTAGCGGGGCGCTCCTACAATGAGCAGTTCTTC.

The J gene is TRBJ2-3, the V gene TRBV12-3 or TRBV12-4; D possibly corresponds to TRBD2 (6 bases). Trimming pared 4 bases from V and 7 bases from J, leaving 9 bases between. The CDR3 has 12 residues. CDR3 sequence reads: CASSSAGNTQYF. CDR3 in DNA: TGTGCCAGCAGTTCGGCGGGAAATACGCAGTATTTT.

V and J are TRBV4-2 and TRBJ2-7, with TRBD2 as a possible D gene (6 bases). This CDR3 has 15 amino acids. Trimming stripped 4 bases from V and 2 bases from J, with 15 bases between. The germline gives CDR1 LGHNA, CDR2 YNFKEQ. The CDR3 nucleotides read TGTGCCAGCAGCCCCCGGGGGAGTGGGACCTACGAGCAGTACTTC. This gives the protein CASSPRGSGTYEQYF.

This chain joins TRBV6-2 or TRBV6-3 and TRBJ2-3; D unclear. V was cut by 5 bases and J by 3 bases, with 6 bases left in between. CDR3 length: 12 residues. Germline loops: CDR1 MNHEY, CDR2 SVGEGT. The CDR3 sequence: CASSLLTDTQYF. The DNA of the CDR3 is TGTGCCAGCAGTCTATTAACAGATACGCAGTATTTT.

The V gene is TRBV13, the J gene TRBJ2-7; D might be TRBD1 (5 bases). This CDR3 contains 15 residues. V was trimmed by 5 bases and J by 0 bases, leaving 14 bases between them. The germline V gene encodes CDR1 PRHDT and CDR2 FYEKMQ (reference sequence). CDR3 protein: CASSPRGPSSYEQYF. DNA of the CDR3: TGTGCCAGCAGCCCAAGGGGCCCCAGCTCCTACGAGCAGTACTTC.

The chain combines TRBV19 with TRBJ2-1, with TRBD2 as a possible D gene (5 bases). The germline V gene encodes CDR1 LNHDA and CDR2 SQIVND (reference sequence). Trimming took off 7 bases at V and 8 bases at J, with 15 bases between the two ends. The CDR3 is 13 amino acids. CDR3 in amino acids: CASTASGKDEQFF. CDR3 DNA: TGTGCCAGTACTGCCTCGGGAAAGGATGAGCAGTTCTTC.

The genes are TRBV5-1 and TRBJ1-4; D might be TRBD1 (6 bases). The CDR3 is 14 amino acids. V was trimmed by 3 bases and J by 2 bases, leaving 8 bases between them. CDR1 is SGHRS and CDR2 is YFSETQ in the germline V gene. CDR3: CASSWGATNEKLFF. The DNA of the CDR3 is TGCGCCAGCAGCTGGGGGGCGACTAATGAAAAACTGTTTTTT.

This chain's CDR3 is CAWSVGGLNTEAFF. The CDR3 DNA follows: TGTGCCTGGAGTGTGGGAGGGTTGAACACTGAAGCTTTCTTT. This chain uses TRBV30 with TRBJ1-1; no definite D call. CDR3 length: 14 residues. Trimming pared 0 bases from V and 0 bases from J, leaving 8 bases between. CDR1 GTSNPN and CDR2 SVGIG come from the germline V gene (reference sequence).

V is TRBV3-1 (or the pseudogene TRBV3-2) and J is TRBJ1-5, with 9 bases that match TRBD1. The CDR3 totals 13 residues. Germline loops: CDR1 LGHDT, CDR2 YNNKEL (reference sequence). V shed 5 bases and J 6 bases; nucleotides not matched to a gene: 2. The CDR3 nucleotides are TGTGCCAGCAGCGGGACAGGGAGTCAGCCCCAGCATTTT. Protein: CASSGTGSQPQHF.

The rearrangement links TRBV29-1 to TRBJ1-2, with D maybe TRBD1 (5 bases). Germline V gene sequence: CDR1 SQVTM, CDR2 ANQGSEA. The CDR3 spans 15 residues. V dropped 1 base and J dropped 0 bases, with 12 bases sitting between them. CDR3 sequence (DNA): TGCAGCGTTGAAGGGTACCAGGGCGCTAACTATGGCTACACCTTC. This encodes CSVEGYQGANYGYTF.

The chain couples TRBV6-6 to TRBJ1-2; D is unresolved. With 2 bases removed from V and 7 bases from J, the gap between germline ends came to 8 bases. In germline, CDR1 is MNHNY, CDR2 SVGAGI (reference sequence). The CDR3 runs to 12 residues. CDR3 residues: CASSYAETGYTF. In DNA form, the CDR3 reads TGTGCCAGCAGTTACGCAGAGACTGGCTACACCTTC.